A single sample gave rise to the 12 T cell receptor beta chains below, sequenced in a study of T cells in Graves' hyperthyroidism and ophthalmopathy. TCR beta CDR3 regions were amplified from RNA. The study used the HTBI primer set for a first-round RT-PCR of the TCR CDR3. TCRdb re-analysed the multiplex PCR reads in MiXCR, keeping a single row per CDR3 protein. Altogether around 300,000 distinct CDR3 sequences are present, roughly an eighth being singletons, with the ten largest covering 30% to 40%. What was sequenced was blood. Receptor source: a woman aged 40 to 49 with Graves' ophthalmopathy.

This clonotype was counted many times. V usage is TRBV12-3 or TRBV12-4 and J usage is TRBJ1-4, with 8 bases lining up with TRBD1. With 5 bases clipped from V and 8 bases from J, the junction kept 7 bases outside the gene matches. This CDR3 contains 14 residues. CDR3 nucleotide sequence: TGTGCCAGCAGTCCGCAGGGGGCTGGAGAAAAACTGTTTTTT. It codes for CASSPQGAGEKLFF.

The chain is built from TRBV5-1 and TRBJ1-2; D unclear. Trimming cost V 4 bases and J 6 bases, with 10 bases left between them. There are 12 residues in the CDR3. Germline lookup yields CDR1 SGHRS and CDR2 YFSETQ. The chain's CDR3 is CASSPENNGYTF. Written as DNA, the CDR3 is TGCGCCAGCAGCCCGGAGAACAATGGCTACACCTTC.

This clonotype came up many times. The chain recombines TRBV7-2 with TRBJ2-7; D possibly corresponds to TRBD1 (5 bases). Germline V gives CDR1 SGHTA, CDR2 FQGNSA. Deletions cut 2 bases from V and 3 bases from J, with 17 bases between. The CDR3 is made up of 16 amino acids. The CDR3 DNA reads TGTGCCAGCAGCTTACGGCGGACACTGGGGAACTACGAGCAGTACTTC. Its translation is CASSLRRTLGNYEQYF.

This clonotype was recorded at least ten times. The chain employs TRBV10-3 and TRBJ1-5; D unclear. CDR1 and CDR2 (germline): ENHRY, SYGVKD. Trimming shortened V by 3 bases and J by 0 bases, and 6 bases separated the two germline ends. This CDR3 comprises 14 residues. The CDR3 spells CAISETVSNQPQHF. DNA of the CDR3: TGTGCCATCAGTGAAACTGTTAGCAATCAGCCCCAGCATTTT.

The chain joins TRBV3-1 to TRBJ2-1; the D gene is possibly TRBD2 (6 bases). Germline V gene lookup returns CDR1 LGHDT and CDR2 YNNKEL (reference sequence). CDR3 size: 18 residues. V was clipped by 4 bases and J by 2 bases, with 21 bases between them. In nucleotides, the CDR3 is TGTGCCAGCAGCCCGGGCGGGGTGGGATGGAGAGCCTACAATGAGCAGTTCTTC. Translation: CASSPGGVGWRAYNEQFF.

This clonotype was seen at least ten times. V is TRBV18 and J is TRBJ1-2; maybe TRBD1 (5 bases). The CDR3 is 13 amino acids. V gave up 4 bases and J gave up 5 bases, with 11 bases separating them. Germline-derived CDR1 and CDR2 are KGHSH and LQKENI. The CDR3 loop is CASSLDKSYGYTF. CDR3 DNA sequence: TGTGCCAGCTCACTGGACAAAAGTTATGGCTACACCTTC.

For this clonotype: This may be a read error, as it is one base from a much larger clone. Here the CDR3 omits its conserved ending phenylalanine or tryptophan, so a read error is the likely source. This chain links TRBV28 with TRBJ1-6; D remains ambiguous. V was trimmed by 4 bases and J by 7 bases, leaving 5 bases between them. The CDR3 loop spans 12 amino acids. Germline V gene data show CDR1 as MDHEN and CDR2 as SYDVKM. The CDR3 reads CASSSDNSPLHL. The CDR3 coding sequence is TGTGCCAGCAGTTCGGACAATTCACCCCTCCACCTT.

V gene TRBV9 combines with J gene TRBJ2-2; 8 nucleotides line up with TRBD1. The CDR3 runs to 15 residues. J gave up 3 bases and V 5 bases, and 6 bases lay outside the gene matches. Per germline, CDR1 SGDLS and CDR2 YYNGEE. CDR3 region: CASRATGGYTGELFF. As DNA, the CDR3 is TGTGCCAGCAGGGCTACAGGGGGGTACACCGGGGAGCTGTTTTTT.

Many counts were recorded for this clonotype. The CDR3 bases are TGTGCCAGCAGTTACGTCGGGAATGAGCAGTTCTTC. This translates into CASSYVGNEQFF. The gene calls are TRBV6-5 and TRBJ2-1; D not resolved. Between the trimmed V and J ends, which lost 2 bases and 7 bases, there was a span of 6 bases. This CDR3 is built from 12 residues. Germline CDR1 and CDR2: MNHEY and SVGAGI.

Many counts were recorded for this clonotype. V usage is TRBV2 and J usage is TRBJ2-1; D is ambiguous. Trimming removed 5 bases at V and 10 bases at J, with 9 bases between. Germline-derived CDR1 and CDR2 are SNHLY and FYNNEI. The CDR3 has 11 residues. CDR3 loop: CASSRSREQFF. The CDR3 DNA follows: TGTGCCAGCAGTCGCAGCCGCGAGCAGTTCTTC.

The V gene is TRBV4-2, the J gene TRBJ2-1; D may be TRBD2 (6 bases). This CDR3 is built from 16 residues. Germline V gene lookup returns CDR1 LGHNA and CDR2 YNFKEQ. V was shortened by 0 bases and J by 4 bases, with 13 bases between the two germline ends. The CDR3 DNA is TGTGCCAGCAGCCAAGAGGCCGGGACTTCATACAATGAGCAGTTCTTC. Protein product: CASSQEAGTSYNEQFF.

This clonotype was seen many times. The J gene is TRBJ2-3, the V gene TRBV9; D is unresolved. V lost 0 bases, J lost 7 bases, and 12 bases lay in between. Per germline, CDR1 SGDLS and CDR2 YYNGEE. CDR3 length: 14 residues. The CDR3 protein is CASSVAPDWNTQYF. The CDR3 nucleotides are TGTGCCAGCAGCGTAGCCCCTGACTGGAATACGCAGTATTTT. The entire variable domain, with the rest obtained from reference TRBV9 and TRBJ2-3, is as follows: DSGVTQTPKHLITATGQRVTLRCSPRSGDLSVYWYQQSLDQGLQFLIQYYNGEERAKGNILERFSAQQFPDLHSELNLSSLELGDSALYFCASSVAPDWNTQYFGPGTRLTVL.